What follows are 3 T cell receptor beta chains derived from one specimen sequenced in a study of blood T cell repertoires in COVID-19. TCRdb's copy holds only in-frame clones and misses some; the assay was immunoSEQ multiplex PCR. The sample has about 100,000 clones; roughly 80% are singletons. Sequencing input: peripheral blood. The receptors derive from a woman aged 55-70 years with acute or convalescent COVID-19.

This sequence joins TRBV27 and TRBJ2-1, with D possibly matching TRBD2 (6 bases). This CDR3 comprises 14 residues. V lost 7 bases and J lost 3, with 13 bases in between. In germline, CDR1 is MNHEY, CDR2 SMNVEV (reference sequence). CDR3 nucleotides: TGTGCCAGCACCCCACCCGGGGGCTACAATGAGCAGTTCTTC. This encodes CASTPPGGYNEQFF.

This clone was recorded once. As DNA, the CDR3 is TGCGCCAGCAGCAACACAGGGGTTCGGACCGGGGAGCTGTTTTTT. It translates to CASSNTGVRTGELFF. This rearrangement joins TRBV5-1 to TRBJ2-2, with 7 bases identical to TRBD1. V lost 4 bases, J lost 5 bases, and 8 bases stayed unmatched. The CDR3 runs 15 residues. The V gene's germline CDR1 is SGHRS and CDR2 YFSETQ.

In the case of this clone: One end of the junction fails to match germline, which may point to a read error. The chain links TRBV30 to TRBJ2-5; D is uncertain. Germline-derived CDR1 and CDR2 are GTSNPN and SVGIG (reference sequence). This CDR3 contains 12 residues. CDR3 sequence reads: CAWGVFEESQYF. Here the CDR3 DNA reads TGTGCCTGGGGGGTCTTCGAAGAGAGCCAGTACTTC.